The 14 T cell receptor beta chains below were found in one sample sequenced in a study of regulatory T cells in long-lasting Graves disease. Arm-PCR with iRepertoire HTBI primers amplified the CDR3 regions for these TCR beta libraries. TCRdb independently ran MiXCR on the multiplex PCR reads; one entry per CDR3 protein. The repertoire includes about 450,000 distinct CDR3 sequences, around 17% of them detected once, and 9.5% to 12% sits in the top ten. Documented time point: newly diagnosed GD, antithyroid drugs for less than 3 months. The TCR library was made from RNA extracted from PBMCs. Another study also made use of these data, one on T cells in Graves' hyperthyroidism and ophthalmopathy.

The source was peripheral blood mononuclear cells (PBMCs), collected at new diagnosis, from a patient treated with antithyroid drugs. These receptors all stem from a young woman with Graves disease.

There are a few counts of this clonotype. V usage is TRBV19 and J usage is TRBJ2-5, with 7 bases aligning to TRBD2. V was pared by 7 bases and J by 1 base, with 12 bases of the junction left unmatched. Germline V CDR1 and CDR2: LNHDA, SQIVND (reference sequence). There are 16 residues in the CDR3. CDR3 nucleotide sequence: TGTGCCAGTACCGAGGAAGTGAGGGAGGGCCAAGAGACCCAGTACTTC. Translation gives CASTEEVREGQETQYF.

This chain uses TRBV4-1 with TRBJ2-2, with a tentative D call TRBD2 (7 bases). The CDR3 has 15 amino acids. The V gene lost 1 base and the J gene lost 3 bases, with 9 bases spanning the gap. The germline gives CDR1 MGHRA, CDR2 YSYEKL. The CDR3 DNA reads TGCGCCAGCAGCCAAGCGGGGGGCGACACCGGGGAGCTGTTTTTT. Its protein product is CASSQAGGDTGELFF.

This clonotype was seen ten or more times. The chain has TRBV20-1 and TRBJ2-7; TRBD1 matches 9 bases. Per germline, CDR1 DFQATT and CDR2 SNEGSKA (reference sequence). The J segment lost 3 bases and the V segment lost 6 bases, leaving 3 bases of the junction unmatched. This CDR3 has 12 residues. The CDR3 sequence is CSAPGQGYEQYF. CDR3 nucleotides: TGCAGTGCCCCGGGACAGGGCTACGAGCAGTACTTC.

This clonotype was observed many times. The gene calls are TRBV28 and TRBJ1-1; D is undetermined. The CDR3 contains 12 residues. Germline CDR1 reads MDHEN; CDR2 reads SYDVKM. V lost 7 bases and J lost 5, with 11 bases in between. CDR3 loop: CASIRDRTEAFF. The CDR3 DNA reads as TGTGCCAGCATTAGGGATCGGACTGAAGCTTTCTTT.

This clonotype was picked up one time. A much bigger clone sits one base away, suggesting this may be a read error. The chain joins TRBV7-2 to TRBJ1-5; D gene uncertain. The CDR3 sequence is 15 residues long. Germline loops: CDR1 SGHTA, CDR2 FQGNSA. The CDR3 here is CASSLGAVGNQPPHF. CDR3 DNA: TGTGCCAGCAGCTTAGGAGCAGTAGGCAATCAGCCCCCGCATTTT. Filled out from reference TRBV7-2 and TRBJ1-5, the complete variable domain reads GAGVSQSPSNKVTEKGKDVELRCDPISGHTALYWYRQSLGQGLEFLIYFQGNSAPDKSGLPSDRFSAERTGGSVSTLTIQRTQQEDSAVYLCASSLGAVGNQPPHFGDGTRLSIL.

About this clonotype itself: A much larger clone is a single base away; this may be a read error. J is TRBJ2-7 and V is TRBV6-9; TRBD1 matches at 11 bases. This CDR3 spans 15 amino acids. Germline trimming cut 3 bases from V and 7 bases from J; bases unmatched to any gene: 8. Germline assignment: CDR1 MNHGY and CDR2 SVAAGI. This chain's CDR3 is CASSYGTGGVNEQYF. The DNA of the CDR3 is TGTGCCAGCAGTTACGGGACAGGGGGAGTGAATGAGCAGTACTTC.

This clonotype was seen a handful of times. CDR3 DNA: TGTGCCAGCAGCCGGGGACTAGCGGGAACCTCCTACGAGCAGTACTTC. Protein product: CASSRGLAGTSYEQYF. This chain connects TRBV7-2 to TRBJ2-7; 13 bases match TRBD2. Trimming removed 5 bases from V and 0 bases from J; junction bases left unmatched: 4. The germline V gene encodes CDR1 SGHTA and CDR2 FQGNSA. The CDR3 has 16 amino acids.

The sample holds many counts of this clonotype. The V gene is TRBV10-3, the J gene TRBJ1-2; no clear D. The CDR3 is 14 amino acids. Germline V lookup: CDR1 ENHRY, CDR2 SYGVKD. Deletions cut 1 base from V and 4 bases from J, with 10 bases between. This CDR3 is CAISEFEFGYGYTF. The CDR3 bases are TGTGCCATCAGTGAGTTTGAGTTTGGCTATGGCTACACCTTC.

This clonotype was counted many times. The CDR3 nucleotides read TGTGCCAGCGGGCGGGACATGAATTCACCCCTCCACTTT. Its protein product is CASGRDMNSPLHF. The chain is built from TRBV12-3 or TRBV12-4 and TRBJ1-6, with D maybe TRBD1 (6 bases). Trimming took 8 bases from V and 7 from J, leaving 12 bases between them. The CDR3 covers 13 residues.

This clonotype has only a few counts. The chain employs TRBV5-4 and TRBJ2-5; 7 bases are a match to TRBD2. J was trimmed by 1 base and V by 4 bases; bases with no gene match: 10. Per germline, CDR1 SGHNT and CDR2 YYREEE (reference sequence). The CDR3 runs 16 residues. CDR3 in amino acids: CASSPNPLAAQETQYF. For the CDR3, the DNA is TGTGCCAGCAGCCCTAACCCTCTAGCGGCCCAAGAGACCCAGTACTTC.

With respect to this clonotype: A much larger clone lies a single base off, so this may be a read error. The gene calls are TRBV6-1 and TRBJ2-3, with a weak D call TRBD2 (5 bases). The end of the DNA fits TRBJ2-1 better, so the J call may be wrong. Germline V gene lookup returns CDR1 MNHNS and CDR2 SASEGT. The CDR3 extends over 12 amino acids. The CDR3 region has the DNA TGTGCCAGCAGTGGGAGGACCTACGAGCAGTTCTTC. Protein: CASSGRTYEQFF.

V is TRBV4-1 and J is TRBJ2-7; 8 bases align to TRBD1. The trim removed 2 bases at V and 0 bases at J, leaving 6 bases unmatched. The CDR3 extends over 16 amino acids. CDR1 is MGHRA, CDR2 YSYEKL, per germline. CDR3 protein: CASSQTRTGSSYEQYF. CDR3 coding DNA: TGCGCCAGCAGCCAAACCCGGACAGGGAGCTCCTACGAGCAGTACTTC.

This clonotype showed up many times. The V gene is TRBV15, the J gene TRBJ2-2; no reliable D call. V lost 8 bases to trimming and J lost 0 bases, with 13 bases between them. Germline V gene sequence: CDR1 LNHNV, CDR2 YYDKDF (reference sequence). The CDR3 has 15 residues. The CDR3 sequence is CATRDTLPNTGELFF. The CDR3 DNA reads TGTGCCACCCGAGACACCCTCCCGAACACCGGGGAGCTGTTTTTT.

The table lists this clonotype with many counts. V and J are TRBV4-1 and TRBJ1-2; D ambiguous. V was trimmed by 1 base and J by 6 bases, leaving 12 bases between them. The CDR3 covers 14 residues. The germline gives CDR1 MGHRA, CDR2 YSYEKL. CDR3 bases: TGCGCCAGCAGCCAAGTATGGACCATCAATGGCTACACCTTC. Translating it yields CASSQVWTINGYTF.